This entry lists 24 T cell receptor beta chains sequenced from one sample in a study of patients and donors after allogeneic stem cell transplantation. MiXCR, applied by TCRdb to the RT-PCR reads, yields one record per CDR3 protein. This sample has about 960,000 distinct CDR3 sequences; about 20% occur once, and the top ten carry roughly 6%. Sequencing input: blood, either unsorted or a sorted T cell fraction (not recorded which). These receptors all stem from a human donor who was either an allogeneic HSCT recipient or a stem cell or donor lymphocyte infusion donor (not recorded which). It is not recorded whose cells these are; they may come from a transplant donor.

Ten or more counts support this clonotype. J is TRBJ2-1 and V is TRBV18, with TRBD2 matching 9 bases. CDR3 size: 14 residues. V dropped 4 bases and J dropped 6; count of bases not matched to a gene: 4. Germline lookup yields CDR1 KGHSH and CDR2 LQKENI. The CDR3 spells CASSLTSGSNEQFF. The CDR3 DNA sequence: TGTGCCAGCTCACTTACTAGCGGGTCCAATGAGCAGTTCTTC.

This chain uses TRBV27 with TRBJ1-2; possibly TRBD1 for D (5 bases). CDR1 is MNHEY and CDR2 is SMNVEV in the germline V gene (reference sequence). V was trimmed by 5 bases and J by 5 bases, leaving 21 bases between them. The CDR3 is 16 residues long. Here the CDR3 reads CASSPSIFGGGYGYTF. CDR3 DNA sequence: TGTGCCAGCAGTCCCTCTATTTTCGGGGGAGGGTATGGCTACACCTTC.

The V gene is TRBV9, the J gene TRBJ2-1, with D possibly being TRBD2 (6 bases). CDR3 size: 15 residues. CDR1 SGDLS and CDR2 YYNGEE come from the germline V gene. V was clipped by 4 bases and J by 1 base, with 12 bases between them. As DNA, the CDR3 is TGTGCCAGCAGCTCCAGCGGGTATTCCTACAATGAGCAGTTCTTC. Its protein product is CASSSSGYSYNEQFF.

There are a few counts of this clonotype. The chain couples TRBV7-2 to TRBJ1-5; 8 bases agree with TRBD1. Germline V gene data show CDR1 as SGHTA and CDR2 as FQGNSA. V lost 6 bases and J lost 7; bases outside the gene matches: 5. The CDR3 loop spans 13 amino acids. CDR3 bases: TGTGCCAGCAGTCCGACAGGGGCCCAGCCCCAGCATTTT. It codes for CASSPTGAQPQHF.

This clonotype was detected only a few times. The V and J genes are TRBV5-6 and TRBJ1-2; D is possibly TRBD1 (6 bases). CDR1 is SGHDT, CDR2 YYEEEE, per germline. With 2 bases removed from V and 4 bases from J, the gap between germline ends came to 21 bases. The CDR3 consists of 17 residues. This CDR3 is CASSFRSGAARTYGYTF. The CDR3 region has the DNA TGTGCCAGCAGCTTTAGATCGGGGGCCGCGAGGACCTATGGCTACACCTTC.

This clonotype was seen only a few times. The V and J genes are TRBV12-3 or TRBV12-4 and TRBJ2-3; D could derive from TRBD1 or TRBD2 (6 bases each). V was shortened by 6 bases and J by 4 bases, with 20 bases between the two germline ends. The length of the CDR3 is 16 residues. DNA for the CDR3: TGTGCCAGCAGCATGGGGGGCCCAGGAATTTCAGATACGCAGTATTTT. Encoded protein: CASSMGGPGISDTQYF.

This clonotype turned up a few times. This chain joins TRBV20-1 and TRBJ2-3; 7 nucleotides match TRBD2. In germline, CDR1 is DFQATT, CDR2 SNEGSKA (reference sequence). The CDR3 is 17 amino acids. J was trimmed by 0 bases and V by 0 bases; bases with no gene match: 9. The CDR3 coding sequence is TGCAGTGCTAGAGATCTGCAGCGGGGCACCAGCACAGATACGCAGTATTTT. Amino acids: CSARDLQRGTSTDTQYF.

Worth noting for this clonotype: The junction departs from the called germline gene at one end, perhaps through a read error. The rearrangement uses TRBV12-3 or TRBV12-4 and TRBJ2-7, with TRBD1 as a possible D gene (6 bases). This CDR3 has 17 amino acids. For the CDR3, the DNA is TGTACCAGCCGGCCGCGCAGGGGTTCTTCAAGCTCCTACGAGCAGTACTTC. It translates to CTSRPRRGSSSSYEQYF.

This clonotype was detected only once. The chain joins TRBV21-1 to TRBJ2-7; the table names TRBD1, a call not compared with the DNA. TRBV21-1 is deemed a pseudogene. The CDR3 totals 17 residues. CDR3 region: CASSALRDRVGDYEQYF. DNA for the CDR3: TGTGCCAGCAGCGCGCTCCGGGACAGGGTAGGGGACTACGAGCAGTACTTC.

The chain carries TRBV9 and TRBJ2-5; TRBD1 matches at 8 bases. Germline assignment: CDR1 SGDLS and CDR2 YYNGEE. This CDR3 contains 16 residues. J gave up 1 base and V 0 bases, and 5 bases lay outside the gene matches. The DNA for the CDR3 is TGTGCCAGCAGCGTAGTTGGACAGGGCGGCCAAGAGACCCAGTACTTC. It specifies CASSVVGQGGQETQYF.

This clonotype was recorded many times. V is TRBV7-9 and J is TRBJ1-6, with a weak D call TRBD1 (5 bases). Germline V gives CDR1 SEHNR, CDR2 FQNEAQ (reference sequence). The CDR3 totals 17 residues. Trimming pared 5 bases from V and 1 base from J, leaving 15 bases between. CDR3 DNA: TGTGCCAGCAGCCAATCCCGGCAGGGTTCCTATAATTCACCCCTCCACTTT. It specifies CASSQSRQGSYNSPLHF.

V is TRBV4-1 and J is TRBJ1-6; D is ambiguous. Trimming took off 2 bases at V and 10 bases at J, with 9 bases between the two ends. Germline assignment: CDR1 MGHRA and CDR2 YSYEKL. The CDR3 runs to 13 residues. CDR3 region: CASSQPWRSPLHF. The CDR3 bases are TGCGCCAGCAGCCAACCCTGGCGGTCACCCCTCCACTTT.

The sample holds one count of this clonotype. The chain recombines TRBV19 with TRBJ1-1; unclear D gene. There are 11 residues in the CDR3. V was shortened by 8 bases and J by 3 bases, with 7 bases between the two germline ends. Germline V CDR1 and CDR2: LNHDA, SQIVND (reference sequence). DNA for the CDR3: TGTGCCAGTGCCCTTGACACTGAAGCTTTCTTT. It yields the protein CASALDTEAFF.

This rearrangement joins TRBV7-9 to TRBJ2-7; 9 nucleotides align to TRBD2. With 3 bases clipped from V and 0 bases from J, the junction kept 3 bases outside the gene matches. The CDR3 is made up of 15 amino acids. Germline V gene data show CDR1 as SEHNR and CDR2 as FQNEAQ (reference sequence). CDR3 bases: TGTGCCAGCAGCTTGGATAGCGGGAGCTCCTACGAGCAGTACTTC. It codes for CASSLDSGSSYEQYF.

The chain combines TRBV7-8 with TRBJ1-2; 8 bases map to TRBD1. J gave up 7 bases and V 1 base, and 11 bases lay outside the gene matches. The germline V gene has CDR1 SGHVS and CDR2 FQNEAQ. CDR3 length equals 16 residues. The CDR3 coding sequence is TGTGCCAGCAGCTTAGATGGGACAGGTTTCTATTTTGGCTACACCTTC. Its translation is CASSLDGTGFYFGYTF.

Here the CDR3 DNA reads TGTGCCAGCAGCGTATGGCTGGGCTCGAACACCGGGGAGCTGTTTTTT. It specifies CASSVWLGSNTGELFF. The chain joins TRBV9 to TRBJ2-2, with D uncertain. This CDR3 has 16 amino acids. V gave up 1 base and J gave up 0 bases, with 10 bases separating them. The germline gives CDR1 SGDLS, CDR2 YYNGEE.

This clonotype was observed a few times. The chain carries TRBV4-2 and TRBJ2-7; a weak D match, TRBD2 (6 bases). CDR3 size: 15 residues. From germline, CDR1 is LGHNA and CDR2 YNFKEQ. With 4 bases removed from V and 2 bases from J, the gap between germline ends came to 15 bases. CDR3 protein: CASSPSTGGPYEQYF. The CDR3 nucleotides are TGTGCCAGCAGCCCGTCGACCGGGGGACCCTACGAGCAGTACTTC.

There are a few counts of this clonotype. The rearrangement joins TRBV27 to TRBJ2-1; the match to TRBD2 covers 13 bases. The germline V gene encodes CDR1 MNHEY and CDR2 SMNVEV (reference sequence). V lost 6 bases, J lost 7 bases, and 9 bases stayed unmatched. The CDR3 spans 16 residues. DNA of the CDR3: TGTGCCAGCAGCCTGCAGGGACTAGCGGGGAAGAATGAGCAGTTCTTC. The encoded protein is CASSLQGLAGKNEQFF.

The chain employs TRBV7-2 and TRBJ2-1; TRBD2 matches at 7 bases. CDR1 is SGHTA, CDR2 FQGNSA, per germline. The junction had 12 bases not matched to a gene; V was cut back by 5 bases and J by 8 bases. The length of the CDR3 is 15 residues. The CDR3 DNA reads TGTGCCAGCAGCGAACAGGCGTCTGGGAGGGATGAGCAGTTCTTC. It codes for CASSEQASGRDEQFF.

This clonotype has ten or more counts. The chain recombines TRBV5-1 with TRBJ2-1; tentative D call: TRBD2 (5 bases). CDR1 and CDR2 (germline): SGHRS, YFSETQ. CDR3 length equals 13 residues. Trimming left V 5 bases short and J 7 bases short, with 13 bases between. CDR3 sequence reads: CASSTEGLNEQFF. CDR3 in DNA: TGCGCCAGCAGTACTGAGGGCCTGAATGAGCAGTTCTTC.

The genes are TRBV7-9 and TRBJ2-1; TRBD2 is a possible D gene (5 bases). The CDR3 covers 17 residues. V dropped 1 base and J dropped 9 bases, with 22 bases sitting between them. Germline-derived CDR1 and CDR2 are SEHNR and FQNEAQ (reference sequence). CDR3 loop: CASSLVARTGLAGEQFF. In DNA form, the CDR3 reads TGTGCCAGCAGCTTAGTCGCACGAACCGGACTCGCGGGTGAGCAGTTCTTC.

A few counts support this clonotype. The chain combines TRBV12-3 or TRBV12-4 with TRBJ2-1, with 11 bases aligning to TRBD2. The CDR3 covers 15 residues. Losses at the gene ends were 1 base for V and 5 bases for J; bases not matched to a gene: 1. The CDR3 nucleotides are TGTGCCAGCAGTTTAGAGACTAGCGGGAACAATGAGCAGTTCTTC. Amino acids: CASSLETSGNNEQFF.

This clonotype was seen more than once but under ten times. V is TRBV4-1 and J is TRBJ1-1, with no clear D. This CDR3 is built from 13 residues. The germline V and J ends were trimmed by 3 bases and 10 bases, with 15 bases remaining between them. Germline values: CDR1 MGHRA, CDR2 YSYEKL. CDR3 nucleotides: TGCGCCAGCAGCCATCCAGCCATTATGGTAGCTTTCTTT. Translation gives CASSHPAIMVAFF.

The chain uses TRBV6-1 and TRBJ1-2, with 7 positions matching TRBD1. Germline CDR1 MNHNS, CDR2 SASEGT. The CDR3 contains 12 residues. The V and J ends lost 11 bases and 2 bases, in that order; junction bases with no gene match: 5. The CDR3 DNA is TGTGCCTCGACAGGGAGGAACTATGGCTACACCTTC. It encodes CASTGRNYGYTF.